The 18 T cell receptor beta chains reported below all come from one sample, sequenced in a study of blood T cells in healthy people across ages. The authors ran a second PCR of about 6 to 11 cycles using a sample-barcoded 5' primer and a J-beta primer mix. Each CDR3 protein is one row after TCRdb ran MiXCR on the 5' RACE reads. The sample includes 590,000 or so distinct CDR3 sequences, about 30% of them seen just once. Sequenced sample: blood. The receptor set was obtained from a woman aged 80 or over in good health.

This clonotype was detected only a few times. V usage is TRBV3-1 and J usage is TRBJ2-5, with D maybe TRBD2 (7 bases). The V end lost 0 bases, the J end lost 4 bases, and 21 bases lay between the germline ends. This CDR3 has 18 residues. Germline-derived CDR1 and CDR2 are LGHDT and YNNKEL (reference sequence). CDR3 sequence: CASSQERRGDQRGETQYF. CDR3 DNA sequence: TGTGCCAGCAGCCAAGAAAGAAGGGGGGACCAGCGGGGAGAGACCCAGTACTTC.

V usage is TRBV7-2 and J usage is TRBJ2-3; D call uncertain. The germline CDR1 and CDR2 sequences are SGHTA and FQGNSA. The CDR3 has 12 amino acids. Deletions cut 5 bases from V and 2 bases from J, with 5 bases between. The CDR3 loop reads CASSMATDTQYF. Here the CDR3 DNA reads TGTGCCAGCAGCATGGCCACAGATACGCAGTATTTT.

V gene TRBV7-9 combines with J gene TRBJ1-2, with 8 bases that match TRBD1. CDR3 size: 14 residues. Germline-derived CDR1 and CDR2 are SEHNR and FQNEAQ (reference sequence). V was pared by 5 bases and J by 9 bases, with 11 bases of the junction left unmatched. The CDR3 DNA sequence: TGTGCCAGCAGCCCCCGGGCAGGGGGCGGGAGCTACACCTTC. Translation: CASSPRAGGGSYTF.

At least ten counts were recorded for this clonotype. This chain links TRBV18 with TRBJ1-4; possibly TRBD1 for D (5 bases). V lost 3 bases, J lost 5 bases, and 13 bases lay in between. The CDR3 extends over 15 amino acids. Germline V gene sequence: CDR1 KGHSH, CDR2 LQKENI. CDR3 bases: TGTGCCAGCTCACCTGGGGACGAAGGGAATGAAAAACTGTTTTTT. Protein: CASSPGDEGNEKLFF.

This clonotype was recorded many times. This may be a read error: a much more frequent sequence differs by one nucleotide. The chain is built from TRBV10-3 and TRBJ1-2; unclear D gene. Trimming left V 3 bases short and J 8 bases short, with 7 bases between. Germline CDR1 and CDR2: ENHRY and SYGVKD. The CDR3 totals 11 residues. The CDR3 loop is CAISDRWGYTF. CDR3 nucleotide sequence: TGTGCCATCAGTGACCGATGGGGCTACACCTTC.

V usage is TRBV4-3 and J usage is TRBJ2-5; a possible D gene is TRBD2 (5 bases). Trimming pared 3 bases from V and 5 bases from J, leaving 16 bases between. The germline gives CDR1 LGHNA, CDR2 YSLEER. The CDR3 is 15 amino acids. CDR3 DNA sequence: TGCGCCAGCAGCCAGGTCGCAGAGGGATGGGAGACCCAGTACTTC. Its translation is CASSQVAEGWETQYF.

This clonotype was recorded many times. The V call is TRBV5-5, the J call TRBJ2-6; D ambiguous. This CDR3 spans 19 amino acids. The V gene's germline CDR1 is SGHKS and CDR2 YYEKEE (reference sequence). Trimming removed 1 base at V and 0 bases at J, with 17 bases between. CDR3 amino acids: CASSLSTRTLSSGANVLTF. In DNA form, the CDR3 reads TGTGCCAGCAGCTTGTCAACGAGAACTCTTAGCTCTGGGGCCAACGTCCTGACTTTC. Full variable domain (rest looked up from reference TRBV5-5 and TRBJ2-6): DAGVTQSPTHLIKTRGQQVTLRCSPISGHKSVSWYQQVLGQGPQFIFQYYEKEERGRGNFPDRFSARQFPNYSSELNVNALLLGDSALYLCASSLSTRTLSSGANVLTFGAGSRLTVL.

This clonotype was counted ten times or more. This chain uses TRBV20-1 with TRBJ2-7; D gene ambiguous. V lost 1 base and J 4 bases, leaving 14 bases between the germline ends. The CDR3 totals 14 residues. The V gene's germline CDR1 is DFQATT and CDR2 SNEGSKA (reference sequence). For the CDR3, the DNA is TGCAGTGCTAGAGGCAAGGAAATTTTTTACGAGCAGTACTTC. As protein: CSARGKEIFYEQYF.

This clonotype was found many times. V is TRBV5-1 and J is TRBJ1-6, with 7 bases matching TRBD1. This CDR3 has 16 amino acids. Germline trimming cut 0 bases from V and 6 bases from J; bases unmatched to any gene: 6. Germline CDR1 and CDR2: SGHRS and YFSETQ. The CDR3 loop is CASSLVGTEVNSPLHF. CDR3 in DNA: TGCGCCAGCAGCTTGGTAGGGACAGAGGTTAATTCACCCCTCCACTTT.

This clonotype was counted at least ten times. The chain carries TRBV27 and TRBJ1-2; 9 nucleotides match TRBD1. Losses at the gene ends were 6 bases for V and 0 bases for J; bases not matched to a gene: 14. Germline CDR1 MNHEY, CDR2 SMNVEV (reference sequence). The CDR3 extends over 18 amino acids. DNA for the CDR3: TGTGCCAGCAGCAGATCCGGGACAGGGATCAGAGCTAACTATGGCTACACCTTC. Protein product: CASSRSGTGIRANYGYTF.

This chain joins TRBV20-1 and TRBJ1-2; D might be TRBD1 (5 bases). Germline-derived CDR1 and CDR2 are DFQATT and SNEGSKA (reference sequence). There are 16 residues in the CDR3. V was trimmed by 8 bases and J by 4 bases, leaving 26 bases between them. In nucleotides, the CDR3 is TGCAGTACTCAAAGCCGGGAGGGACTCCACCCCTATGGCTACACCTTC. Translation gives CSTQSREGLHPYGYTF.

To note about this clonotype: A read error may explain this, as a much larger clone is one base away. The chain combines TRBV7-9 with TRBJ1-2; 7 bases map to TRBD1. Trimming took 3 bases from V and 7 from J; bases not matched to a gene: 11. The germline CDR1 and CDR2 sequences are SEHNR and FQNEAQ (reference sequence). This CDR3 has 15 residues. This CDR3 reads CASSLAGQVGGGYTF. For the CDR3, the DNA is TGTGCCAGCAGCTTGGCAGGACAGGTGGGAGGTGGCTACACCTTC.

In regard to this clonotype: This clone may be a read error of a much larger clone one base away. The chain employs TRBV4-1 and TRBJ2-5, with D perhaps being TRBD1 or TRBD2 (5 bases each). The CDR3 extends over 15 amino acids. Per the germline V gene, CDR1 is MGHRA and CDR2 is YSYEKL. Trimming removed 0 bases from V and 11 bases from J, with 19 bases in between. In DNA form, the CDR3 reads TGCGCCAGCAGCCAAGATGGGTCAGGGTGTAGGGAGCAGTACTTC. Translated, it gives CASSQDGSGCREQYF.

The CDR3 DNA is TGTGCCAGCAGCTCCTATCATCGACGGGGGGGATGGGCTTTCTTT. Translated: CASSSYHRRGGWAFF. This chain links TRBV7-2 with TRBJ1-1; tentative D call: TRBD1 (5 bases). Germline V gives CDR1 SGHTA, CDR2 FQGNSA. V lost 4 bases, J lost 11 bases, and 23 bases lay in between. This CDR3 is 15 amino acids long.

This sequence joins TRBV6-2 or TRBV6-3 and TRBJ2-7; a possible D gene is TRBD1 (5 bases). Trimming pared 0 bases from V and 0 bases from J, leaving 15 bases between. This CDR3 spans 17 amino acids. The V gene's germline CDR1 is MNHEY and CDR2 SVGEGT. The CDR3 bases are TGTGCCAGCAGTTACTCGTTTGCTAGGGGAAGCTCCTACGAGCAGTACTTC. This encodes CASSYSFARGSSYEQYF.

This clonotype was detected ten times or more. The CDR3 sequence is CASSEDGGQQETQYF. Written as DNA, the CDR3 is TGTGCCAGCAGTGAGGACGGGGGGCAACAAGAGACCCAGTACTTC. The chain uses TRBV25-1 and TRBJ2-5; maybe TRBD2 (7 bases). Per germline, CDR1 MGHDK and CDR2 SYGVNS. The CDR3 totals 15 residues. Trimming shortened V by 3 bases and J by 2 bases, and 13 bases separated the two germline ends. Variable domain in full (rest from reference TRBV25-1 and TRBJ2-5): EADIYQTPRYLVIGTGKKITLECSQTMGHDKMYWYQQDPGMELHLIHYSYGVNSTEKGDLSSESTVSRIRTEHFPLTLESARPSHTSQYLCASSEDGGQQETQYFGPGTRLLVL.

The V call is TRBV27, the J call TRBJ2-6; 8 bases agree with TRBD1. The CDR3 has 18 residues. J gave up 0 bases and V 3 bases, and 7 bases lay outside the gene matches. The germline V gene encodes CDR1 MNHEY and CDR2 SMNVEV (reference sequence). The CDR3 reads CASSLTGTGASGANVLTF. CDR3 nucleotides: TGTGCCAGCAGTTTGACCGGGACAGGAGCCTCTGGGGCCAACGTCCTGACTTTC.

In its sample, this clonotype was seen a few times. The junction does not match germline at one end; this may be a read error. V usage is TRBV7-9 and J usage is TRBJ2-7, with unresolved D. The CDR3 length is 14 residues. Germline CDR1 SEHNR, CDR2 FQNEAQ (reference sequence). The CDR3 DNA is TGTGCCGGCAGCTTCGGCTCCTTGTGGAGCGAGCAGTACTTC. It encodes CAGSFGSLWSEQYF.